This T cell receptor beta chain came from a study of beta chain features in type 1 diabetes. Trimming removed 7 bases from V and 0 bases from J, with 10 bases in between. Germline loops: CDR1 SQVTM, CDR2 ANQGSEA. The CDR3 sequence is 13 residues long. The sequenced template was cDNA made from the entire isolated RNA. Sequenced naive, central memory and regulatory T cell samples produced an average of around 4 million reads. Data came from immunoSEQ multiplex PCR; TCRdb stores just in-frame clones and leaves some out. The sample has almost 350,000 clones; roughly a fifth are singletons. This clone was recorded a few times.

The sequenced material came from naive CD4+ T cells from blood. The sequence derives from a woman aged 18-35 years in good health. V and J are TRBV29-1 and TRBJ2-1; D is undetermined. The CDR3 protein is CSASFTSYNEQFF. CDR3 DNA: TGCAGCGCAAGCTTTACCTCCTACAATGAGCAGTTCTTC.